Each of the 9 T cell receptor beta chains below was sequenced from the same sample in a study of T cell responses to AZD1222 COVID-19 vaccine. Profiling relied on immunoSEQ multiplex PCR, and the TCRdb table lists in-frame clones only, not all of them. The table has approximately 120,000 clones, around 87% seen once; the top ten hold roughly 5%. Sequencing used peripheral blood, obtained on day 0 of AZD1222 vaccination. The receptors come from an adult in good health.

The rearrangement uses TRBV30 and TRBJ1-5, with D perhaps matching TRBD1 (5 bases). This CDR3 spans 13 amino acids. Deletions cut 2 bases from V and 6 bases from J, with 11 bases between. Germline values: CDR1 GTSNPN, CDR2 SVGIG (reference sequence). CDR3 sequence reads: CAWSQGESQPQHF. In nucleotides, the CDR3 is TGTGCCTGGAGTCAGGGTGAGAGTCAGCCCCAGCATTTT.

This rearrangement joins TRBV12-3 or TRBV12-4 to TRBJ1-1; D is unclear. The CDR3 contains 13 residues. Trimming pared 3 bases from V and 1 base from J, leaving 6 bases between. DNA for the CDR3: TGTGCCAGCAGTTTGAAGAGGAACACTGAAGCTTTCTTT. Its translation: CASSLKRNTEAFF.

The CDR3 here is CAWSHPRQLEPEKLFF. The DNA for the CDR3 is TGTGCCTGGAGTCATCCGAGACAGTTAGAACCCGAAAAACTGTTTTTT. The chain joins TRBV30 to TRBJ1-4, with TRBD1 as a possible D gene (5 bases). Germline V gene lookup returns CDR1 GTSNPN and CDR2 SVGIG (reference sequence). V was pared by 2 bases and J by 8 bases, with 21 bases between. The CDR3 totals 16 residues.

This clone was seen once. The chain carries TRBV2 and TRBJ1-5; D is possibly TRBD1 (5 bases). This CDR3 contains 13 residues. Germline CDR1 and CDR2: SNHLY and FYNNEI. Trimming stripped 11 bases from V and 7 bases from J, with 18 bases between. The CDR3 here is CAGSRGWRQPQHF. The CDR3 DNA follows: TGTGCCGGGTCGCGGGGCTGGCGGCAGCCCCAGCATTTT.

The rearrangement links TRBV25-1 to TRBJ2-1; tentatively, D is TRBD2 (6 bases). The CDR3 has 14 amino acids. Germline-derived CDR1 and CDR2 are MGHDK and SYGVNS. V shed 4 bases and J shed 5 bases, with 12 bases lying between them. CDR3 loop: CASSVGGGDNEQFF. The CDR3 DNA sequence: TGTGCCAGCAGTGTGGGAGGAGGGGACAATGAGCAGTTCTTC.

This clone showed up just once. The V call is TRBV28, the J call TRBJ2-5; 9 nucleotides align to TRBD1. The V gene's germline CDR1 is MDHEN and CDR2 SYDVKM. The V segment lost 3 bases and the J segment 4 bases; nucleotides outside the gene matches: 9. The CDR3 consists of 16 residues. The CDR3 nucleotides read TGTGCCAGCAGTTTCTTTTACAGGGGGCGAGGAGAGACCCAGTACTTC. Translating it yields CASSFFYRGRGETQYF.

V and J are TRBV12-3 or TRBV12-4 and TRBJ2-7; no definite D call. V lost 1 base and J lost 5, with 3 bases in between. The CDR3 loop spans 11 amino acids. CDR3 DNA: TGTGCCAGCAGTTTAGTACACGAGCAGTACTTC. Translating gives CASSLVHEQYF.

In DNA, the CDR3 is TGTGCCAGCAGCGTCCGGACAGGAGGGGGCTACACCTTC. Residues: CASSVRTGGGYTF. The chain links TRBV7-2 to TRBJ1-2; 7 bases map to TRBD1. V trimming: 5 bases; J trimming: 8 bases; junction bases outside the gene matches: 8. CDR3 length: 13 amino acids. Germline CDR1 reads SGHTA; CDR2 reads FQGNSA.

V gene TRBV7-9 combines with J gene TRBJ1-2; tentatively, D is TRBD1 (5 bases). Trimming removed 5 bases from V and 7 bases from J, with 14 bases in between. The CDR3 spans 13 residues. Germline-derived CDR1 and CDR2 are SEHNR and FQNEAQ (reference sequence). The CDR3 coding sequence is TGTGCCAGCAGCAACCGGGAGGGGTCTGGCTACACCTTC. As protein: CASSNREGSGYTF.